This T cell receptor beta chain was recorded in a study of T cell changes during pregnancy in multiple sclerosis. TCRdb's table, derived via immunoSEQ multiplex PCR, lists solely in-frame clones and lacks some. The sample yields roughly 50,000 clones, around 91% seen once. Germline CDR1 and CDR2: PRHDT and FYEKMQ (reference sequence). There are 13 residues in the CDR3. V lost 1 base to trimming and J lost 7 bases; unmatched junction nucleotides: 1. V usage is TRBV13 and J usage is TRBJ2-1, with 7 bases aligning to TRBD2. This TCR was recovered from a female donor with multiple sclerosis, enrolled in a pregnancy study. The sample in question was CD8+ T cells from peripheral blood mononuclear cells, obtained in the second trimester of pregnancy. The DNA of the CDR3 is TGTGCCAGCAGCTTAGCGGGGGGTAATGAGCAGTTCTTC. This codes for CASSLAGGNEQFF.